The next 31 T cell receptor beta chains were all read from a single sample in a study of blood T cell repertoires in COVID-19. Produced via immunoSEQ multiplex PCR; TCRdb's table is partial and in-frame only. The table includes around 300,000 clones, roughly 86% detected once. Input material: PBMCs or T cells enriched from blood (not recorded which). Every receptor here comes from a woman aged 55-75 years who had recovered from COVID-19.

The gene calls are TRBV5-1 and TRBJ2-3; TRBD2 aligns across 11 bases. This CDR3 has 16 amino acids. Germline trimming cut 0 bases from V and 2 bases from J; bases unmatched to any gene: 2. Germline V CDR1 and CDR2: SGHRS, YFSETQ. CDR3 loop: CASSLVLAGATDTQYF. The CDR3 bases are TGCGCCAGCAGCTTGGTACTAGCGGGGGCCACAGATACGCAGTATTTT.

DNA for the CDR3: TGTGCCAGCAGTGAACTACCAGGGGCCAAACAGCCCCAGCATTTT. Translating gives CASSELPGAKQPQHF. The chain employs TRBV6-1 and TRBJ1-5; TRBD1 might be the D (6 bases). The CDR3 sequence is 15 residues long. CDR1 is MNHNS, CDR2 SASEGT, per germline. Trimming took 2 bases from V and 7 from J, leaving 15 bases between them.

This rearrangement joins TRBV23-1 to TRBJ1-2, with 9 bases fitting TRBD1. TRBV23-1 is filed as an ORF, its function uncertain. The CDR3 runs 16 residues. Losses at the gene ends were 4 bases for V and 1 base for J; bases not matched to a gene: 7. CDR3 nucleotide sequence: TGCGCCAGCAGTCCGCCGGGACAGGGAGGTAACTATGGCTACACCTTC. It translates to CASSPPGQGGNYGYTF.

The genes are TRBV10-2 and TRBJ1-1, with 8 bases identical to TRBD1. The CDR3 totals 15 residues. Germline CDR1 and CDR2: WSHSY and SAAADI. V shed 3 bases, J shed 3 bases, and the junction held 6 bases outside the gene matches. For the CDR3, the DNA is TGCGCCAGCAGTGACAGGGGGCGAGGCGACACTGAAGCTTTCTTT. Translating it yields CASSDRGRGDTEAFF.

The chain has TRBV7-8 and TRBJ1-5; weak D call: TRBD1 (6 bases). From germline, CDR1 is SGHVS and CDR2 FQNEAQ. The CDR3 extends over 14 amino acids. Between the trimmed V and J ends, which lost 5 bases and 7 bases, there was a span of 15 bases. The CDR3 protein is CASSRSQGDQPQHF. Here the CDR3 DNA reads TGTGCCAGCAGCCGATCACAGGGCGACCAGCCCCAGCATTTT.

Points on this clone: Other nucleotide sequences from this sample produce the same CDR3. This chain uses TRBV9 with TRBJ1-1; 7 bases are a match to TRBD1. Germline V gene sequence: CDR1 SGDLS, CDR2 YYNGEE. V lost 6 bases and J lost 1; bases outside the gene matches: 6. This CDR3 comprises 14 residues. Here the CDR3 DNA reads TGTGCCAGCACCCGGACAGGCTCGAACACTGAAGCTTTCTTT. It is translated as CASTRTGSNTEAFF.

This chain links TRBV29-1 with TRBJ2-2; 12 nucleotides align to TRBD2. The germline CDR1 and CDR2 sequences are SQVTM and ANQGSEA. This CDR3 is 16 amino acids long. After removal of 1 base from V and 4 bases from J, the junction contained 4 bases not matched to a gene. CDR3 loop: CSVEGLAGGPTGELFF. The CDR3 DNA is TGCAGCGTTGAAGGGCTAGCGGGAGGGCCCACCGGGGAGCTGTTTTTT.

The genes are TRBV5-1 and TRBJ2-1; D unresolved. The V and J ends lost 7 bases and 1 base respectively, with 18 bases between them. Germline V CDR1 and CDR2: SGHRS, YFSETQ. CDR3 length: 16 residues. The CDR3: CASAGLVGGSYNEQFF. The CDR3, as DNA: TGCGCCAGCGCTGGTCTTGTCGGCGGTTCCTACAATGAGCAGTTCTTC.

This clone was counted once. This chain joins TRBV30 and TRBJ1-1, with a weak D call TRBD1 (5 bases). Trimming removed 0 bases at V and 1 base at J, with 9 bases between. Germline V gene lookup returns CDR1 GTSNPN and CDR2 SVGIG (reference sequence). This CDR3 comprises 14 residues. The DNA of the CDR3 is TGTGCCTGGAGTGTACGGAGGGGGAACACTGAAGCTTTCTTT. Translation gives CAWSVRRGNTEAFF.

J is TRBJ2-7 and V is TRBV9; a possible D gene is TRBD2 (5 bases). The ends were cut back, 0 bases at V and 4 bases at J, with 14 bases in the middle. Germline V CDR1 and CDR2: SGDLS, YYNGEE. There are 15 residues in the CDR3. CDR3 residues: CASSVEASFVYEQYF. Written as DNA, the CDR3 is TGTGCCAGCAGCGTAGAGGCTAGCTTCGTTTACGAGCAGTACTTC.

The V and J genes are TRBV5-1 and TRBJ1-2; 7 bases fit TRBD1. The CDR3 is made up of 14 amino acids. Germline V lookup: CDR1 SGHRS, CDR2 YFSETQ. V lost 4 bases to trimming and J lost 8 bases; unmatched junction nucleotides: 11. CDR3 nucleotides: TGCGCCAGCAGCCTAACCGGGACAGAAAGGGGCTACACCTTC. Amino acids: CASSLTGTERGYTF.

This rearrangement joins TRBV24-1 to TRBJ2-7, with a tentative D call TRBD1 (5 bases). Between the trimmed V and J ends, which lost 3 bases and 6 bases, there was a span of 11 bases. The CDR3 runs 13 residues. In germline, CDR1 is KGHDR, CDR2 SFDVKD. CDR3 DNA: TGTGCCACCAGTGATCCATACCAGGGCGAGCAGTACTTC. Its translation: CATSDPYQGEQYF.

The genes are TRBV18 and TRBJ1-4; a possible D gene is TRBD1 (5 bases). The length of the CDR3 is 16 residues. In germline, CDR1 is KGHSH, CDR2 LQKENI. V was trimmed by 2 bases and J by 2 bases, leaving 12 bases between them. The CDR3 nucleotides are TGTGCCAGCTCACCATCAGGGCTGGGGACTAATGAAAAACTGTTTTTT. Its translation: CASSPSGLGTNEKLFF.

The V and J genes are TRBV10-3 and TRBJ1-2; the match to TRBD1 covers 7 bases. The CDR3 consists of 15 residues. V gave up 0 bases and J gave up 3 bases; unmatched junction bases: 4. Germline CDR1 is ENHRY and CDR2 is SYGVKD. The CDR3 DNA sequence: TGTGCCATCAGTGAGTCCCGACAGGGCGACTATGGCTACACCTTC. It specifies CAISESRQGDYGYTF.

This rearrangement joins TRBV7-2 to TRBJ2-7; D is perhaps TRBD2 (6 bases). The V end was cut by 1 base, the J end by 0 bases, with 10 bases between. Per germline, CDR1 SGHTA and CDR2 FQGNSA. The CDR3 sequence is 15 residues long. The CDR3 DNA reads as TGTGCCAGCAGCTTAGGCCCGGGACTCTCCTACGAGCAGTACTTC. It yields the protein CASSLGPGLSYEQYF.

Remarks on this clone: The same CDR3 also results from other DNA sequences found in this sample. The rearrangement uses TRBV5-1 and TRBJ2-5, with no clear D. V lost 0 bases to trimming and J lost 5 bases, with 11 bases between them. CDR1 is SGHRS, CDR2 YFSETQ, per germline. The CDR3 has 14 amino acids. The CDR3 region is CASSLVLAGETQYF. The CDR3, as DNA: TGCGCCAGCAGCTTGGTGTTAGCTGGGGAGACCCAGTACTTC.

The chain joins TRBV27 to TRBJ2-3; 8 bases are shared with TRBD2. J lost 1 base, V lost 3 bases, and 12 bases had no gene match. This CDR3 region has 18 residues. From germline, CDR1 is MNHEY and CDR2 SMNVEV (reference sequence). CDR3 amino acids: CASSFSLVSGEGTDTQYF. In nucleotides, the CDR3 is TGTGCCAGCAGTTTCTCCCTGGTTAGCGGGGAGGGCACAGATACGCAGTATTTT.

This rearrangement joins TRBV28 to TRBJ1-2; D is possibly TRBD1 (6 bases). This CDR3 has 13 amino acids. Germline-derived CDR1 and CDR2 are MDHEN and SYDVKM. The V gene lost 7 bases and the J gene lost 6 bases, with 15 bases spanning the gap. CDR3 coding DNA: TGTGCCAGCAAACTACAGGGAGGGCATGGCTACACCTTC. This encodes CASKLQGGHGYTF.

The chain couples TRBV19 to TRBJ2-3, with a tentative D call TRBD1 (5 bases). Germline CDR1 is LNHDA and CDR2 is SQIVND (reference sequence). Trimming removed 2 bases at V and 4 bases at J, with 7 bases between. This CDR3 has 13 residues. The CDR3 here is CASSIQGADTQYF. CDR3 DNA sequence: TGTGCCAGTAGTATACAGGGTGCAGATACGCAGTATTTT.

The chain employs TRBV7-9 and TRBJ2-5; 7 bases are shared with TRBD2. Germline values: CDR1 SEHNR, CDR2 FQNEAQ (reference sequence). This CDR3 is 15 amino acids long. J was trimmed by 3 bases and V by 1 base; bases with no gene match: 5. The CDR3 spells CASSLGGLAEETQYF. CDR3 coding DNA: TGTGCCAGCAGCTTAGGAGGTCTAGCGGAAGAGACCCAGTACTTC. Full variable domain (rest looked up from reference TRBV7-9 and TRBJ2-5): DTGVSQNPRHKITKRGQNVTFRCDPISEHNRLYWYRQTLGQGPEFLTYFQNEAQLEKSRLLSDRFSAERPKGSFSTLEIQRTEQGDSAMYLCASSLGGLAEETQYFGPGTRLLVL.

This clone has only one observation. This sequence joins TRBV7-3 and TRBJ2-1; 7 bases fit TRBD2. In germline, CDR1 is SGHTA, CDR2 FQGTGA. The CDR3 consists of 15 residues. V shed 3 bases, J shed 8 bases, and the junction held 10 bases outside the gene matches. The CDR3 nucleotides read TGTGCCAGCAGCTTGTCGGGGGGTCTGGTCGATGAGCAGTTCTTC. It codes for CASSLSGGLVDEQFF.

The V and J genes are TRBV9 and TRBJ2-2; D is possibly TRBD2 (6 bases). This CDR3 is 15 amino acids long. V lost 4 bases, J lost 4 bases, and 14 bases lay in between. Germline V gene data show CDR1 as SGDLS and CDR2 as YYNGEE. The CDR3 is CASSKREALTGELFF. CDR3 DNA sequence: TGTGCCAGCAGCAAGAGGGAGGCACTCACCGGGGAGCTGTTTTTT. The full variable domain, its missing parts supplied by reference TRBV9 and TRBJ2-2, is DSGVTQTPKHLITATGQRVTLRCSPRSGDLSVYWYQQSLDQGLQFLIQYYNGEERAKGNILERFSAQQFPDLHSELNLSSLELGDSALYFCASSKREALTGELFFGEGSRLTVL.

The chain couples TRBV18 to TRBJ1-2; TRBD1 matches 10 bases. Trimming took 1 base from V and 3 from J; bases not matched to a gene: 8. The CDR3 runs 17 residues. CDR1 and CDR2 from the germline V gene are KGHSH and LQKENI. CDR3 amino acids: CASSPRRQGANDYGYTF. The CDR3 DNA reads TGTGCCAGCTCACCACGTAGACAGGGGGCTAATGACTATGGCTACACCTTC.

The chain combines TRBV4-1 with TRBJ2-1; 10 bases are shared with TRBD2. This CDR3 region has 17 residues. J gave up 6 bases and V 2 bases, and 10 bases lay outside the gene matches. From germline, CDR1 is MGHRA and CDR2 YSYEKL. For the CDR3, the DNA is TGCGCCAGCAGCCAATCCACTGGTAGCGGGAGGCCCAATGAGCAGTTCTTC. Protein product: CASSQSTGSGRPNEQFF.

The V gene is TRBV27, the J gene TRBJ1-6, with a tentative D call TRBD1 (6 bases). Germline V gene sequence: CDR1 MNHEY, CDR2 SMNVEV (reference sequence). The CDR3 covers 13 residues. V dropped 7 bases and J dropped 11 bases, with 15 bases sitting between them. The CDR3 DNA reads TGTGCCAGCATGGACAAGGGGGGGACACCCCTCCACTTT. Its protein is CASMDKGGTPLHF.

This chain uses TRBV27 with TRBJ1-5, with unresolved D. CDR1 is MNHEY and CDR2 is SMNVEV in the germline V gene (reference sequence). The CDR3 spans 15 residues. V was trimmed by 0 bases and J by 4 bases, leaving 10 bases between them. In DNA, the CDR3 is TGTGCCAGCAGTTTATCTAGACTGAATAATCAGCCCCAGCATTTT. Translation: CASSLSRLNNQPQHF.

V gene TRBV28 combines with J gene TRBJ1-1; D is uncertain. Trimming shortened V by 5 bases and J by 4 bases, and 11 bases separated the two germline ends. The CDR3 has 13 amino acids. Per the germline V gene, CDR1 is MDHEN and CDR2 is SYDVKM. In DNA form, the CDR3 reads TGTGCCAGCAGTCCTACAGCGGTCACTGAAGCTTTCTTT. Its translation: CASSPTAVTEAFF.

The J gene is TRBJ2-7, the V gene TRBV7-9; a possible D gene is TRBD1 (6 bases). In germline, CDR1 is SEHNR, CDR2 FQNEAQ (reference sequence). V lost 6 bases to trimming and J lost 4 bases, with 16 bases between them. This CDR3 spans 14 amino acids. In DNA form, the CDR3 reads TGTGCCAGCAGGTCACAGGGTTCGAGTTACGAGCAGTACTTC. This translates into CASRSQGSSYEQYF.

The V call is TRBV4-2, the J call TRBJ2-7, with 12 bases identical to TRBD2. CDR1 LGHNA and CDR2 YNFKEQ come from the germline V gene. CDR3 length: 14 residues. V shed 2 bases, J shed 7 bases, and the junction held 3 bases outside the gene matches. CDR3 coding DNA: TGTGCCAGCAGCCAACTTGGACTAGCGGGAGAGCAGTACTTC. Translated, it gives CASSQLGLAGEQYF.

The CDR3 is CASSMTGGLYEQYF. For the CDR3, the DNA is TGTGCCAGTAGTATGACAGGGGGCTTATACGAGCAGTACTTC. The chain is built from TRBV19 and TRBJ2-7; 10 nucleotides align to TRBD1. This CDR3 has 14 amino acids. CDR1 and CDR2 (germline): LNHDA, SQIVND (reference sequence). Trimming took 3 bases from V and 4 from J; bases not matched to a gene: 3.

This chain joins TRBV7-8 and TRBJ1-1; D is uncertain. The CDR3 has 12 amino acids. Germline V lookup: CDR1 SGHVS, CDR2 FQNEAQ. V lost 5 bases to trimming and J lost 4 bases, with 8 bases between them. In DNA form, the CDR3 reads TGTGCCAGCAGCCGCCCCGGCACTGAAGCTTTCTTT. It translates to CASSRPGTEAFF.